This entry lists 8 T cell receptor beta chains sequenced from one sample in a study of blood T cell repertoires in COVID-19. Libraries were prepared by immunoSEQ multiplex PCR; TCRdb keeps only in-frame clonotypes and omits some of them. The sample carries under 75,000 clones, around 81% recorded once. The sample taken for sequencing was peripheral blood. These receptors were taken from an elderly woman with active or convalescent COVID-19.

In nucleotides, the CDR3 is TGTGCCAGCAGCCAAGACTCTCAGGGGAACGGTTCACCCCTCCACTTT. Protein: CASSQDSQGNGSPLHF. The chain recombines TRBV3-1 (or the pseudogene TRBV3-2) with TRBJ1-6, with D perhaps matching TRBD1 (6 bases). V lost 0 bases and J 9 bases, leaving 15 bases between the germline ends. Germline CDR1 LGHDT, CDR2 YNNKEL (reference sequence). The CDR3 loop spans 16 amino acids.

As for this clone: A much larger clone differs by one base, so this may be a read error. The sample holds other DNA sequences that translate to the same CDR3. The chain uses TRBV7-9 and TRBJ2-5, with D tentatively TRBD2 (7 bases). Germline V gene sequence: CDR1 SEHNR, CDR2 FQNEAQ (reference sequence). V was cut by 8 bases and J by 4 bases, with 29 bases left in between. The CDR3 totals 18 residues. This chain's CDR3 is CASLGTRGAPRHGETQYF. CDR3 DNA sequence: TGTGCCAGCTTGGGTACTCGGGGGGCCCCCCGCCACGGAGAGACCCAGTACTTC.

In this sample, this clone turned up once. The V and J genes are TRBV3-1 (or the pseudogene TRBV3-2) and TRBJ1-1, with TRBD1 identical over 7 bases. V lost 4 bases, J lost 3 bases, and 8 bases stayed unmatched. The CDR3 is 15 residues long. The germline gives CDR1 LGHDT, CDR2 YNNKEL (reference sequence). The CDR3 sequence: CASSPSDRVYTEAFF. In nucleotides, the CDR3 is TGTGCCAGCAGCCCGTCAGACAGGGTCTACACTGAAGCTTTCTTT.

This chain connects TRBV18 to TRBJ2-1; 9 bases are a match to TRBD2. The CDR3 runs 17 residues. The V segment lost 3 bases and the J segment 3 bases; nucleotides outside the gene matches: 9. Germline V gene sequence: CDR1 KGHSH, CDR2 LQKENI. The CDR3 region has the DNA TGTGCCAGCTCACCCTCCTTGACTAGCGGCTACTACAATGAGCAGTTCTTC. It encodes CASSPSLTSGYYNEQFF.

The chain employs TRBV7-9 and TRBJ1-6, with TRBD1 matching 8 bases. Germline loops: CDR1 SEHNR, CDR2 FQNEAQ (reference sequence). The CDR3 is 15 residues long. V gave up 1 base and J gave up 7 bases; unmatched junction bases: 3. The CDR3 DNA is TGTGCCAGCAGCTTAGGAAGGACAGGGAATTCACCCCTCCACTTT. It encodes CASSLGRTGNSPLHF.

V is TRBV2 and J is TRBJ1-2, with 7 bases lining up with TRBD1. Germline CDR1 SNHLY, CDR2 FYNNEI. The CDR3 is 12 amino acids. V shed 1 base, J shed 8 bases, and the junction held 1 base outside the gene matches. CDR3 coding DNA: TGTGCCAGCAGTGAAGAAGGGGGCGGCTACACCTTC. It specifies CASSEEGGGYTF. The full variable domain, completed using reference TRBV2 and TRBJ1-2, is EPEVTQTPSHQVTQMGQEVILRCVPISNHLYFYWYRQILGQKVEFLVSFYNNEISEKSEIFDDQFSVERPDGSNFTLKIRSTKLEDSAMYFCASSEEGGGYTFGSGTRLTVV.

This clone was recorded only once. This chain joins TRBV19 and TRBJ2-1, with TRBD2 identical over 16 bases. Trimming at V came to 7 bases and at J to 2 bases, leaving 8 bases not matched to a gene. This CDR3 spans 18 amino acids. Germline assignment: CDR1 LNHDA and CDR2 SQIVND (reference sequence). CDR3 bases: TGTGCCAGTACGCCGGGACTAGCGGGGGGGTTGCCCTACAATGAGCAGTTCTTC. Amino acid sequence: CASTPGLAGGLPYNEQFF.

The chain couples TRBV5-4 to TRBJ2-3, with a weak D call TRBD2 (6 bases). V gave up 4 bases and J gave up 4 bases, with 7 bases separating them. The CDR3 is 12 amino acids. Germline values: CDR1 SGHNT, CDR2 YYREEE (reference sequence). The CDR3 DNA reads TGTGCCAGCAGCGGGGACTCAGATACGCAGTATTTT. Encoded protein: CASSGDSDTQYF.